This T cell receptor (beta chain) originates from a study of T cell responses to AZD1222 COVID-19 vaccine. Trimming took off 3 bases at V and 8 bases at J, with 8 bases between the two ends. CDR1 and CDR2 (germline): KGHSH, LQKENI. CDR3 length: 13 amino acids. This clone was detected only a few times. Other DNA sequences in this sample translate to the same CDR3. TCRdb's copy holds only in-frame clones and misses some; the assay was immunoSEQ multiplex PCR. Here the sample spans about 140,000 clones, 93% being singletons. The chain uses TRBV18 and TRBJ1-6; D possibly corresponds to TRBD1 (6 bases). This sequence was found in an adult in good health. The material sequenced was peripheral blood, taken on day 0 of AZD1222 vaccination. For the CDR3, the DNA is TGTGCCAGCTCACCTTCAGGGGATTCACCCCTCCACTTT. It codes for CASSPSGDSPLHF.